The T cell receptor (beta chain) under discussion was sequenced for a study of T cells in Graves' hyperthyroidism and ophthalmopathy. The overall study: Sampling of peripheral blood happened at initial diagnosis, prior to any treatment.

Isolation of PBMCs was performed on roughly 9 ml fresh peripheral blood. Authors of the study amplified TCR beta CDR3 regions from RNA transcripts. A set of HTBI primers served as the primers for a first-round RT-PCR of the TCR CDR3. MiXCR, applied by TCRdb to the multiplex PCR reads, yields one record per CDR3 protein. The sample holds around 300,000 distinct CDR3 sequences, around 20% seen once. This clonotype was seen at least ten times. V lost 5 bases to trimming and J lost 2 bases; unmatched junction nucleotides: 7. The CDR3 runs to 15 residues. Per germline, CDR1 SGHRS and CDR2 YFSETQ. The chain joins TRBV5-1 to TRBJ2-1; 7 bases match TRBD2. Sequencing input: blood. The sequence was collected from a man aged 25 to 40 with Graves' ophthalmopathy. CDR3 sequence: CASRVASGTYNEQFF. CDR3 DNA sequence: TGCGCCAGCAGGGTTGCTAGCGGTACCTACAATGAGCAGTTCTTC.